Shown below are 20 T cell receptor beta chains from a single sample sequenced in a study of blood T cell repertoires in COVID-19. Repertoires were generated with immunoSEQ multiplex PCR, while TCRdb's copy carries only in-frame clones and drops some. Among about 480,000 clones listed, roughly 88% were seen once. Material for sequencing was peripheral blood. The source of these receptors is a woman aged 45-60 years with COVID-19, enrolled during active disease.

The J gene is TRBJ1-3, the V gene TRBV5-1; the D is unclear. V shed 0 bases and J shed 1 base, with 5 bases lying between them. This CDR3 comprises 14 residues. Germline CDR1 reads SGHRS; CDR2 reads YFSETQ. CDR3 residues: CASSLVGSGNTIYF. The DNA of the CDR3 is TGCGCCAGCAGCTTGGTCGGGTCTGGAAACACCATATATTTT.

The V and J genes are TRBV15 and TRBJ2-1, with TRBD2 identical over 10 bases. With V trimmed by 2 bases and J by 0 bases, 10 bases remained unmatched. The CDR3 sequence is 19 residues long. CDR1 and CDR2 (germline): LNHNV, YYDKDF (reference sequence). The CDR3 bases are TGTGCCACCAGCAGACCCCCCGGGACTAGCGTCTTCTCCTACAATGAGCAGTTCTTC. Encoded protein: CATSRPPGTSVFSYNEQFF.

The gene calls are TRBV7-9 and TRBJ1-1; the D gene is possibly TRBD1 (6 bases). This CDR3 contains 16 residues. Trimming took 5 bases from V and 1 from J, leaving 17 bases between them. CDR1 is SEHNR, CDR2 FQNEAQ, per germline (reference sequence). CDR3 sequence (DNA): TGTGCCAGCAGCCCAGTATCCGGGGGGCCGAACACTGAAGCTTTCTTT. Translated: CASSPVSGGPNTEAFF. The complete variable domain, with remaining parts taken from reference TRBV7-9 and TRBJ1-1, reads DTGVSQNPRHKITKRGQNVTFRCDPISEHNRLYWYRQTLGQGPEFLTYFQNEAQLEKSRLLSDRFSAERPKGSFSTLEIQRTEQGDSAMYLCASSPVSGGPNTEAFFGQGTRLTVV.

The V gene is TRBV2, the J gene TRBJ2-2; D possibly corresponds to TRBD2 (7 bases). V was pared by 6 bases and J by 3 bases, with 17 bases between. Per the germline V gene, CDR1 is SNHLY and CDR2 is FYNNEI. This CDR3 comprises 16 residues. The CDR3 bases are TGTGCCAGCAGCCCCAGGGCGGGGGCGTACACCGGGGAGCTGTTTTTT. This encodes CASSPRAGAYTGELFF.

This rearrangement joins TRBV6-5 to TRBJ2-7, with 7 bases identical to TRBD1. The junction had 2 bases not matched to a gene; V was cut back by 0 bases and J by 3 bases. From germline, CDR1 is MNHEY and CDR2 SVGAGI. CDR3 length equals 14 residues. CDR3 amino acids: CASSYSTGYYEQYF. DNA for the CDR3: TGTGCCAGCAGTTACTCGACAGGGTACTACGAGCAGTACTTC.

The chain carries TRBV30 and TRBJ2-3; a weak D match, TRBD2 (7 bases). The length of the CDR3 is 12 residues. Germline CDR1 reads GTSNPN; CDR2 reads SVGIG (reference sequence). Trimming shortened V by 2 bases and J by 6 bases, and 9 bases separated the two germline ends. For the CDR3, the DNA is TGTGCCTGGAGTACGGGGGGCGATACGCAGTATTTT. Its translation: CAWSTGGDTQYF.

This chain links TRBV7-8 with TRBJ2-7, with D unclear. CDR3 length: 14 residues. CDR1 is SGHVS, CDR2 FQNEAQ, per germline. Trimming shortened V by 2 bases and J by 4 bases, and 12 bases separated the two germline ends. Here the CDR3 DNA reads TGTGCCAGCAGCTTAATTCCGGGTGAATACGAGCAGTACTTC. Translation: CASSLIPGEYEQYF.

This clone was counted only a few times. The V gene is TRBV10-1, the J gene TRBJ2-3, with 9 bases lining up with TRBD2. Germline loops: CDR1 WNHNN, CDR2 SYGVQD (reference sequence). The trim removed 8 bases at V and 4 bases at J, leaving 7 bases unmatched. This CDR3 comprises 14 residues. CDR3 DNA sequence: TGCGCCAGCGCCGGCGGGGGGGACGCAGATACGCAGTATTTT. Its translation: CASAGGGDADTQYF.

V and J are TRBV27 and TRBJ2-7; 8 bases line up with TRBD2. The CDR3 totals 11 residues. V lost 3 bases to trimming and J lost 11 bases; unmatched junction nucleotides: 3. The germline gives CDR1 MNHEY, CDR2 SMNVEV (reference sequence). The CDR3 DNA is TGTGCCAGCAGTTTCGGGGGGGTGGAGTACTTC. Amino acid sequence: CASSFGGVEYF.

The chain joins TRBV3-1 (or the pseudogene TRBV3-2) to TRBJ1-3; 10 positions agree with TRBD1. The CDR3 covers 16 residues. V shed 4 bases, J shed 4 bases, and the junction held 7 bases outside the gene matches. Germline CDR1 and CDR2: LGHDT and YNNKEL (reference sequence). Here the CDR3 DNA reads TGTGCCAGCAGCCGAGGGGGGACAGGGGCCGGAAACACCATATATTTT. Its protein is CASSRGGTGAGNTIYF.

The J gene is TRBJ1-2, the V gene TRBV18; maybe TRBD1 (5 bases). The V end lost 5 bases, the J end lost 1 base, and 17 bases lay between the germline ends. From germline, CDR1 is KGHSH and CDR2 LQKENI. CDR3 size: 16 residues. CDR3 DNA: TGTGCCAGCTCATCCAGCCTAGGACAAATTAACTATGGCTACACCTTC. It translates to CASSSSLGQINYGYTF.

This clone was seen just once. CDR3 protein: CTSSRLSAVEKLFF. The CDR3 coding sequence is TGCACCAGCAGCCGGCTTTCTGCGGTCGAAAAACTGTTTTTT. J is TRBJ1-4 and V is TRBV1. TRBV1 is noted as a pseudogene. The CDR3 consists of 14 residues.

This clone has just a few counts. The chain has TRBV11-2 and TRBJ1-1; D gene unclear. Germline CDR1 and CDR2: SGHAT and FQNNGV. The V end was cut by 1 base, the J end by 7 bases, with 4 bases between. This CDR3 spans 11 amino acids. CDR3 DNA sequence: TGTGCCAGCAGCTTAGGGAGTGAAGCTTTCTTT. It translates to CASSLGSEAFF.

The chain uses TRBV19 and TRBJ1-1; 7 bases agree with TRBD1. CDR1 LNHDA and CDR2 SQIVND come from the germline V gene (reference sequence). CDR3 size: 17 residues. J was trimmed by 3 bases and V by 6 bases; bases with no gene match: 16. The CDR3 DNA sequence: TGTGCCAGTAGGCCCGTCAAGGGGGCCAGTCTGGACACTGAAGCTTTCTTT. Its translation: CASRPVKGASLDTEAFF.

In DNA form, the CDR3 reads TGTGCCAGCAGCTCCGCGGGGACCCAGGGGCAGTATTTT. This codes for CASSSAGTQGQYF. The chain is built from TRBV5-4 and TRBJ2-3; D might be TRBD2 (6 bases). Germline V gives CDR1 SGHNT, CDR2 YYREEE (reference sequence). Trimming shortened V by 3 bases and J by 11 bases, and 16 bases separated the two germline ends. The CDR3 has 13 amino acids.

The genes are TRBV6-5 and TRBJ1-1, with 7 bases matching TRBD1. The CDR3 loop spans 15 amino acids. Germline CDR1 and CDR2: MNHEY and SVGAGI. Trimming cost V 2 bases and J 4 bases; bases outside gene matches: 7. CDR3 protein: CASSYVGPGGTEAFF. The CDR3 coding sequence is TGTGCCAGCAGTTACGTGGGGCCAGGGGGCACTGAAGCTTTCTTT.

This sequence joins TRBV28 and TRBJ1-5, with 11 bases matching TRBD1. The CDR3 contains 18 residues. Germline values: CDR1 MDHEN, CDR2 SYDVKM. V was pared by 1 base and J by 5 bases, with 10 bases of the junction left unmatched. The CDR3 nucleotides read TGTGCCAGCAGTTTATTTTCCCGGACAGGGGGCGACGATCAGCCCCAGCATTTT. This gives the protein CASSLFSRTGGDDQPQHF.

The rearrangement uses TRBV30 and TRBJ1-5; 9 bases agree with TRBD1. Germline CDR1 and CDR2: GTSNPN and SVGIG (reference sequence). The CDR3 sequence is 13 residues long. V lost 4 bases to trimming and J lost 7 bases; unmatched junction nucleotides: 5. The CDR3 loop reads CAWTTGGGQPQHF. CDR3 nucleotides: TGTGCCTGGACGACAGGGGGTGGGCAGCCCCAGCATTTT.

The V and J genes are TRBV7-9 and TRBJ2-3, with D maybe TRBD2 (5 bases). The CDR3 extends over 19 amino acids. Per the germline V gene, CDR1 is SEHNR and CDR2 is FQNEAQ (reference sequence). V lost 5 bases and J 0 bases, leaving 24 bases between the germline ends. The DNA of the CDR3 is TGTGCCAGCAGCCCGCCCGGACTCGCGGGCCACCTTAGCACAGATACGCAGTATTTT. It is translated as CASSPPGLAGHLSTDTQYF.

The CDR3 loop is CASLREGFSYNSPLHF. The CDR3 nucleotides read TGTGCCAGCCTACGGGAGGGGTTCTCCTATAATTCACCCCTCCACTTT. The chain joins TRBV2 to TRBJ1-6; D possibly corresponds to TRBD1 (5 bases). The CDR3 has 16 residues. Germline values: CDR1 SNHLY, CDR2 FYNNEI. Trimming shortened V by 8 bases and J by 0 bases, and 14 bases separated the two germline ends.